This T cell receptor beta chain was profiled in a study of shared clonotypes between healthy human individuals. Overall study findings and caveats: Relative to their counterparts shared across all four donors, non-shared clonotypes exhibited diminished generation probabilities.

Using immunoSEQ multiplex PCR, the repertoire was profiled, and TCRdb retains in-frame clones only, with some absent. The table has about 770,000 clones, around 70% seen once; the top ten hold roughly 1.8%. As for this clone: What it binds is unknown.

Trimming cost V 2 bases and J 0 bases, with 7 bases left between them. The CDR3 consists of 15 residues. CDR1 and CDR2 from the germline V gene are KGHSH and LQKENI. Sequenced: memory CD4+ T cells sorted from blood. Subset described: CD45RA-negative fraction. The clonotype was recovered from a woman aged 25 to 45 in good health. This chain connects TRBV18 to TRBJ1-4, with D unclear. CDR3 coding DNA: TGTGCCAGCTCACCATACGAGGCAACTAATGAAAAACTGTTTTTT. It codes for CASSPYEATNEKLFF.